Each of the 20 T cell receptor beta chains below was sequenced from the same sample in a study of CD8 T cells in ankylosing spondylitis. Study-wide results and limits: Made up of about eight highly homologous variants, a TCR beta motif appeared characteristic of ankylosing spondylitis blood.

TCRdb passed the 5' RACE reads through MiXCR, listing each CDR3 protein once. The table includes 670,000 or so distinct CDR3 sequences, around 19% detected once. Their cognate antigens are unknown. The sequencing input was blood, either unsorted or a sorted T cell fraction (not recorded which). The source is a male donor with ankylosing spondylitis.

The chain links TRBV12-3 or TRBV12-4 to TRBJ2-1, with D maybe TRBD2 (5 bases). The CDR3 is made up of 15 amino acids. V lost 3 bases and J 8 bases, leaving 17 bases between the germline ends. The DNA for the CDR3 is TGTGCCAGCAGTTTGTGGCCTAGCTCGGGCGATGAGCAGTTCTTC. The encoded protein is CASSLWPSSGDEQFF.

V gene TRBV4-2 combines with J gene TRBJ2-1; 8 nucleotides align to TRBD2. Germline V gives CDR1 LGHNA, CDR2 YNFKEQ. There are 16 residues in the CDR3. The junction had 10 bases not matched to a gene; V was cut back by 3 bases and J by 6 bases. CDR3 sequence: CASSHQPGTSGNEQFF. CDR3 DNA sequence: TGTGCCAGCAGCCATCAGCCCGGGACTAGTGGCAATGAGCAGTTCTTC.

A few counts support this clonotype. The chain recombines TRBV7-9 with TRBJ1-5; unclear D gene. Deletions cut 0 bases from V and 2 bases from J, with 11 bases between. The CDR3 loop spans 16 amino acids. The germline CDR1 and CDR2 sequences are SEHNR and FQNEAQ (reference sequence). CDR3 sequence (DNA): TGTGCCAGCAGCTTAGCGGATGGTGAGGGCAATCAGCCCCAGCATTTT. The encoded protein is CASSLADGEGNQPQHF.

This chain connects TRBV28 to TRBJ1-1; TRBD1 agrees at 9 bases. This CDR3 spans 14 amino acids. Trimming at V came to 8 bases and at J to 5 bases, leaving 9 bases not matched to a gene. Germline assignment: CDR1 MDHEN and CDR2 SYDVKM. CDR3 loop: CASLRGQGRTEAFF. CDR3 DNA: TGTGCCAGCCTAAGGGGACAGGGCAGGACTGAAGCTTTCTTT.

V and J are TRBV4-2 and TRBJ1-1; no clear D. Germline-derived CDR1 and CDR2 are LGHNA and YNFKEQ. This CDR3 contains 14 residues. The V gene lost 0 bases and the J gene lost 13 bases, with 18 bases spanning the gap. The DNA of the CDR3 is TGTGCCAGCAGCCAAGATACCCTCTACGAGCCTGATTTCTTT. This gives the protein CASSQDTLYEPDFF.

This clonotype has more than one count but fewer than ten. The DNA for the CDR3 is TGTGCCAGCACGGAGCGGATGGGCTACAATGAGCAGTTCTTC. Its translation: CASTERMGYNEQFF. The chain is built from TRBV27 and TRBJ2-1; D is perhaps TRBD2 (5 bases). This CDR3 has 14 amino acids. Germline V CDR1 and CDR2: MNHEY, SMNVEV (reference sequence). V lost 7 bases and J 3 bases, leaving 13 bases between the germline ends.

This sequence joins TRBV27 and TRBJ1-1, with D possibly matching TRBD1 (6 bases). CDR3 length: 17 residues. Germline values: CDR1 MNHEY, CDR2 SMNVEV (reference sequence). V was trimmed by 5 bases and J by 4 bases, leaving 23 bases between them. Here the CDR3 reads CASSPKRGGAMGTEAFF. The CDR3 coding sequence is TGTGCCAGCAGTCCCAAGCGAGGGGGGGCCATGGGCACTGAAGCTTTCTTT.

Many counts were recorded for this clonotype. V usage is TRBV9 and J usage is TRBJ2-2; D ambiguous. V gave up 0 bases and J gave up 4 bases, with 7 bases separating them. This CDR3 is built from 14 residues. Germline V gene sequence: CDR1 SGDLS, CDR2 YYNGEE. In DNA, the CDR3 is TGTGCCAGCAGCGTAGTCGGGCGCACCGGGGAGCTGTTTTTT. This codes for CASSVVGRTGELFF.

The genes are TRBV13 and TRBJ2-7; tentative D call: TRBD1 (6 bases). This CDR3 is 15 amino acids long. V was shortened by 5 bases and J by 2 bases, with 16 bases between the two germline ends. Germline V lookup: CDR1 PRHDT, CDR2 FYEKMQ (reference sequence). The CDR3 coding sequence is TGTGCCAGCAGCCCCGGGACAAACGGGGCCTACGAGCAGTACTTC. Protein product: CASSPGTNGAYEQYF.

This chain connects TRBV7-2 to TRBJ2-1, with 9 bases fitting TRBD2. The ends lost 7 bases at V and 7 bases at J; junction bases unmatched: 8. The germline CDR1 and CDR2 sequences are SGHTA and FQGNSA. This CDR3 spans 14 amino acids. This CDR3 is CASTFGGGANEQFF. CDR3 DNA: TGTGCCAGCACCTTTGGCGGGGGGGCGAATGAGCAGTTCTTC.

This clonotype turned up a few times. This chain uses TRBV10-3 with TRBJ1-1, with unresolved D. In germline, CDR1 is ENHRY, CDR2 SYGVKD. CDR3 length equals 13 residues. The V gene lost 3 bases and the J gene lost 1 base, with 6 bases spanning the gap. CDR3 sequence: CAISDAANTEAFF. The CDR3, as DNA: TGTGCCATCAGTGACGCAGCGAACACTGAAGCTTTCTTT.

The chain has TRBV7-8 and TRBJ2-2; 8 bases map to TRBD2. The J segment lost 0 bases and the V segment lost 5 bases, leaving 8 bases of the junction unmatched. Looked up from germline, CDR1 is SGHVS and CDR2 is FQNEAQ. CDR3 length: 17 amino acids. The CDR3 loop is CASSATPGLANTGELFF. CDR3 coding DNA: TGTGCCAGCAGCGCGACCCCGGGACTAGCGAACACCGGGGAGCTGTTTTTT. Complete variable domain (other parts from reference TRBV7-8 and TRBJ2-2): GAGVSQSPRYKVAKRGQDVALRCDPISGHVSLFWYQQALGQGPEFLTYFQNEAQLDKSGLPSDRFFAERPEGSVSTLKIQRTQQEDSAVYLCASSATPGLANTGELFFGEGSRLTVL.

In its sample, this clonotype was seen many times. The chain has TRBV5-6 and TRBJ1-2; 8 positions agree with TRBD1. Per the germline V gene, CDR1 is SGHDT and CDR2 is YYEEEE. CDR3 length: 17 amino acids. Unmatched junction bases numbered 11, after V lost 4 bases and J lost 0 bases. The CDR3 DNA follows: TGTGCCAGCAGCCCAGCCACGGGACAGGAAGCTAACTATGGCTACACCTTC. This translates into CASSPATGQEANYGYTF.

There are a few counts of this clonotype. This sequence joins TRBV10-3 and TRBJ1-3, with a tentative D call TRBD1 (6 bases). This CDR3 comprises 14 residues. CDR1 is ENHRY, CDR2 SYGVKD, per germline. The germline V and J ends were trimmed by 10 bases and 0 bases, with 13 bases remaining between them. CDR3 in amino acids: CATDRGLSGNTIYF. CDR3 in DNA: TGTGCCACCGATCGGGGGCTCTCTGGAAACACCATATATTTT.

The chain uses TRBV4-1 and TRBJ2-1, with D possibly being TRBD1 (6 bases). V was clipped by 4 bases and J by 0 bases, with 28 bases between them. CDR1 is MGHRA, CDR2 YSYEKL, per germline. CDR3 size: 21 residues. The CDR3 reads CASSPPQDRPYIGSSYNEQFF. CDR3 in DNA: TGCGCCAGCAGCCCACCCCAAGACAGGCCTTACATAGGGAGCTCCTACAATGAGCAGTTCTTC.

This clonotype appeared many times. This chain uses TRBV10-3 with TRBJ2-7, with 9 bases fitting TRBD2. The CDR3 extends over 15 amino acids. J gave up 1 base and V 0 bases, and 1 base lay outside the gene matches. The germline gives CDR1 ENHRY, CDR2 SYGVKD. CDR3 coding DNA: TGTGCCATCAGTGAGTCGCTAGCGGGGTCCTACGAGCAGTACTTC. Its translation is CAISESLAGSYEQYF.

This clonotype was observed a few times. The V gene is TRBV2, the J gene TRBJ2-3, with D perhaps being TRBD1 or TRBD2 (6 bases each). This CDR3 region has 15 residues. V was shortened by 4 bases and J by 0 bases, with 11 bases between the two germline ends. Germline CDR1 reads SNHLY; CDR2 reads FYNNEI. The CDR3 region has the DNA TGTGCCAGCAGTGGCGGGACACTTAGCACAGATACGCAGTATTTT. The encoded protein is CASSGGTLSTDTQYF.

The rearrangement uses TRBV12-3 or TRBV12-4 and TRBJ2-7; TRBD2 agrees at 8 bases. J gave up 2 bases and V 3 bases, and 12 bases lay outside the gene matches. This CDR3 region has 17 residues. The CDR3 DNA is TGTGCCAGCAGTTTCCTCGGGGCTAGCGGGTGGACCTACGAGCAGTACTTC. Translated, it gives CASSFLGASGWTYEQYF.

The CDR3 region is CASSRGAAGTASYEQYF. The DNA for the CDR3 is TGCGCCAGCAGCCGAGGAGCCGCCGGGACAGCCTCCTACGAGCAGTACTTC. This rearrangement joins TRBV4-1 to TRBJ2-7; 7 positions agree with TRBD1. The length of the CDR3 is 17 residues. Looked up from germline, CDR1 is MGHRA and CDR2 is YSYEKL. The V segment lost 4 bases and the J segment 0 bases; nucleotides outside the gene matches: 12.

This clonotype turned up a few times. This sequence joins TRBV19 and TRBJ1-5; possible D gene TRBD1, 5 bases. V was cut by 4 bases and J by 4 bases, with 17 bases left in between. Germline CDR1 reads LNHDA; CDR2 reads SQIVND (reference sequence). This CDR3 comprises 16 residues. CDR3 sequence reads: CASSTLPGLGNQPQHF. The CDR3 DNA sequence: TGTGCCAGTAGTACCCTGCCGGGACTCGGGAATCAGCCCCAGCATTTT.